The clone carrying this T cell receptor beta chain was detected many times. Time point here: pre-sensitization, week 0. Specified treatment: therapeutic diphenylcyclopropenone sensitization with weekly scalp DPC. This entry belongs to a study of human T cells and chemical hapten exposure. Germline V gives CDR1 SEHNR, CDR2 FQNEAQ (reference sequence). Trimming cost V 4 bases and J 7 bases, with 16 bases left between them. The CDR3 is 14 residues long. TCRdb reprocessed the RACE reads with MiXCR, giving one entry per CDR3 protein. The sample contains around 120,000 distinct CDR3 sequences, around an eighth of which appear only once.

The clonotype was recovered from a woman aged 18-29 years with alopecia areata. Some clones in this sample may be carry-over from other donors' samples. The rearrangement joins TRBV7-9 to TRBJ1-1, with D unclear. The material sequenced was whole blood, taken in connection with sensitization to the hapten diphenylcyclopropenone (DPC). The CDR3 bases are TGTGCCAGCAGCTCACTCGTAGCAGCCAATGAAGCTTTCTTT. Translating it yields CASSSLVAANEAFF.